This T cell receptor (beta chain) is drawn from a study of blood T cell repertoires in COVID-19. At the level of the study: Samples representing acute and convalescent COVID-19 were sourced from the United States, Italy and Spain.

During active infection, Seattle patients enrolled and were then monitored through disease. Original processing methods: Quantification of nucleated cells was approximated via reference gene primer amplification. Only in-frame clones appear in the TCRdb table, and some are missing; sequencing was by immunoSEQ multiplex PCR. The DNA gave D and trimming, while V, J and clone size come from that table. This sample has about 180,000 clones; roughly 81% occur once, and the top ten carry roughly 10%. The sample comprised peripheral blood. This TCR was recovered from a woman aged 80 or over with COVID-19, enrolled during active disease.

DNA for the CDR3: TGCAGCGTCTCGACAGGTTCCTCCTACGAGCAGTACTTC. The encoded protein is CSVSTGSSYEQYF. The rearrangement links TRBV29-1 to TRBJ2-7, with a tentative D call TRBD1 (6 bases). This CDR3 contains 13 residues. V dropped 6 bases and J dropped 0 bases, with 12 bases sitting between them. Germline V gives CDR1 SQVTM, CDR2 ANQGSEA.